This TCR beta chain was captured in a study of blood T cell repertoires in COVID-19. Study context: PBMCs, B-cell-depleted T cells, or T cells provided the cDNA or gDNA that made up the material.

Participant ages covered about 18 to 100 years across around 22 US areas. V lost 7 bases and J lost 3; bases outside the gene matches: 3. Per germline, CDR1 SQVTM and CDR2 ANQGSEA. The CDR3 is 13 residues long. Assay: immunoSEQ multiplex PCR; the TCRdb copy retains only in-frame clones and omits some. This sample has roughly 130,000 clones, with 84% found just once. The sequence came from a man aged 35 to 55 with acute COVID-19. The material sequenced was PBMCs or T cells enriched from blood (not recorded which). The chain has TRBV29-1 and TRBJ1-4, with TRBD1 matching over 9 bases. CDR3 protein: CSAGTGPNEKLFF. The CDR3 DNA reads TGCAGCGCCGGGACAGGGCCTAATGAAAAACTGTTTTTT.